Sequencing of this TCR beta chain was carried out in a study of long-term antiretroviral therapy in people with HIV. Findings and limits, study-wide: It was observed that HIV repertoires exhibited narrower CDR3 length ranges than controls.

Held in samples before DNA extraction were roughly 0.95-10 million cryopreserved PBMC. Version v3.0 of the immunoSEQ assay ran at survey level. Sequencing used immunoSEQ multiplex PCR; TCRdb keeps in-frame clones, though not all of them. The sample lists about 25,000 clones; around 86% were seen once. Note on this clone: Its antigen is not identified.

V lost 0 bases and J 6 bases, leaving 9 bases between the germline ends. The germline CDR1 and CDR2 sequences are SGHRS and YFSETQ. The CDR3 extends over 13 amino acids. This clonotype was obtained from a woman under 30 with HIV. The rearrangement uses TRBV5-1 and TRBJ1-2; D is ambiguous. The starting material was unsorted PBMCs, obtained at the start of antiretroviral therapy, before treatment. For the CDR3, the DNA is TGCGCCAGCAGCTTGGAAGTTGCGAATGGCTACACCTTC. This codes for CASSLEVANGYTF.